This T cell receptor beta chain derives from a study of blood T cell repertoires in COVID-19. As for the study in general: Whether acute or convalescent, the COVID-19 samples came from the United States, Italy and Spain.

A Seattle source enrolled patients during active infection and followed them longitudinally. Profiled with immunoSEQ multiplex PCR; TCRdb holds only in-frame clones, not every one. This table holds around 200,000 clones, approximately 80% found once. Source material: peripheral blood. The TCR originated in a woman in her forties with COVID-19, enrolled during active disease.

In nucleotides, the CDR3 is TGTGCCAGCAGTTACAGGGGAAACACTGAAGCTTTCTTT. It codes for CASSYRGNTEAFF. The chain links TRBV28 to TRBJ1-1; 7 positions agree with TRBD1. CDR1 and CDR2 (germline): MDHEN, SYDVKM. J gave up 2 bases and V 4 bases, and 1 base lay outside the gene matches. The CDR3 length is 13 residues. Filled out from reference TRBV28 and TRBJ1-1, the complete variable domain reads DVKVTQSSRYLVKRTGEKVFLECVQDMDHENMFWYRQDPGLGLRLIYFSYDVKMKEKGDIPEGYSVSREKKERFSLILESASTNQTSMYLCASSYRGNTEAFFGQGTRLTVV.